The clone carrying this T cell receptor (beta chain) came up a few times. Its antigen is not identified. The data belong to a study of T cells in localized non-small cell lung cancer. Study-wide results and caveats: The study linked higher blood T cell density to longer overall survival. Compared with tumor, uninvolved adjacent lung displayed greater T cell clonality, ranking highest overall. Heterogeneity remains possible, as sequencing covered one tumor region only. The study detected a median roughly 57 of the top 100 tumor clones in adjacent lung.

Sequenced by immunoSEQ multiplex PCR; TCRdb stores in-frame clones only, minus some. Altogether roughly 16,000 clones are present, roughly 81% being singletons, with the ten largest covering 20% to 25%. With 5 bases removed from V and 5 bases from J, the gap between germline ends came to 16 bases. Germline-derived CDR1 and CDR2 are MNHNY and SVGAGI (reference sequence). The CDR3 covers 14 residues. This chain links TRBV6-6 with TRBJ2-7; D ambiguous. The starting material was peripheral blood, obtained before any cancer treatment. The receptor's source is a male donor aged 60 or over with stage I lung adenocarcinoma. The CDR3 region is CASSHLRLNDEQYF. CDR3 DNA: TGTGCCAGCAGTCATCTACGTTTAAATGACGAGCAGTACTTC.